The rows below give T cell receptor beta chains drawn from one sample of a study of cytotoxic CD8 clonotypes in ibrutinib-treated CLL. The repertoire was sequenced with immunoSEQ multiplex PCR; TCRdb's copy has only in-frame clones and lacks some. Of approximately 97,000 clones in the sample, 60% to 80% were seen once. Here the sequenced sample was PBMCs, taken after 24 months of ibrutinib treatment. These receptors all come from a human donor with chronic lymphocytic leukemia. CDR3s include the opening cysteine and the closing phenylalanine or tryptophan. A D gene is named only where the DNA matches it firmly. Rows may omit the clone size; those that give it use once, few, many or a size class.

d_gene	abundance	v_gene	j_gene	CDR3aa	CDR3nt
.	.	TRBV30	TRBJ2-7	CAWSVRRGYEQYF	TGTGCCTGGAGTGTAAGGCGAGGCTACGAGCAGTACTTC
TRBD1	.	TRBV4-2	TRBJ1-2	CASSRIDRANINYGYTF	TGTGCCAGCAGCCGAATCGACAGGGCCAACATTAACTATGGCTACACCTTC
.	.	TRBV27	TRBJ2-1	CASSPQGNEQFF	TGTGCCAGCAGCCCACAGGGCAATGAGCAGTTCTTC
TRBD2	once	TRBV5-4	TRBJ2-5	CASTAGTSGQETQYF	TGTGCCAGCACAGCCGGGACTAGCGGCCAAGAGACCCAGTACTTC
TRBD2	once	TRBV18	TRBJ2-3	CASSPPATLAGSTDTQYF	TGTGCCAGCTCACCACCGGCTACACTAGCGGGGAGCACAGATACGCAGTATTTT
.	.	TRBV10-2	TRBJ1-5	CASSDRDLQPQHF	TGCGCCAGCAGTGACAGGGATCTTCAGCCCCAGCATTTT
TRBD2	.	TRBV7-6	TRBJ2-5	CASSSGLAGGTQYF	TGTGCCAGCAGCTCTGGACTAGCGGGAGGGACCCAGTACTTC
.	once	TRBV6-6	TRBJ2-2	CASSYSENTGELFF	TGTGCCAGCAGTTACTCAGAGAACACCGGGGAGCTGTTTTTT
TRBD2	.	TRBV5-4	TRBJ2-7	CASSKPGLAGEYEQYF	TGTGCCAGCAGCAAACCGGGACTAGCGGGAGAGTACGAGCAGTACTTC
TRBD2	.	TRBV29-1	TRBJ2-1	CSVTTSGSGEQFF	TGCAGCGTAACCACTAGCGGGAGCGGTGAGCAGTTCTTC
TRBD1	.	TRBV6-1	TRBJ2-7	CASRTGTGGVYEQYF	TGTGCCAGCAGGACCGGGACAGGGGGTGTCTACGAGCAGTACTTC
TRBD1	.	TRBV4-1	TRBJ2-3	CASSLQGASTDTQYF	TGCGCCAGCAGTTTACAGGGGGCATCTACAGATACGCAGTATTTT
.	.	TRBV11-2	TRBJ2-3	CASSLGVLGTRDTQYF	TGTGCCAGCAGCTTAGGGGTTCTAGGAACTCGAGATACGCAGTATTTT
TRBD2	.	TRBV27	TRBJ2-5	CASSLESSGGIRNQYF	TGTGCCAGCAGTTTGGAGTCTAGCGGGGGGATTAGGAACCAGTACTTC
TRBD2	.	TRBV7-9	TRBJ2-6	CASSLGGGTGANVLTF	TGTGCCAGCAGCTTAGGGGGGGGGACGGGGGCCAACGTCCTGACTTTC
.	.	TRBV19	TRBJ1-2	CASSGGGLYGYTF	TGTGCCAGTAGTGGAGGGGGTCTCTATGGCTACACCTTC
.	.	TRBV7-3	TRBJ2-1	CASSLNVRNEQFF	TGTGCCAGCAGCTTAAATGTGCGGAATGAGCAGTTCTTC
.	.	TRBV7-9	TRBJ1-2	CASSRLGAPLYGYTF	TGTGCCAGCAGCCGTCTCGGGGCGCCCCTCTATGGCTACACCTTC
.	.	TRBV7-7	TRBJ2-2	CASSESGGGYTGELFF	TGTGCTAGCAGTGAGTCTGGGGGAGGATACACCGGGGAGCTGTTTTTT
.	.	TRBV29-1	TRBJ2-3	CRVGVGPDTQYF	TGCAGGGTCGGGGTAGGGCCAGATACGCAGTATTTT
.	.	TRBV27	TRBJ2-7	CASSPPIQRTPRHYEQYF	TGTGCCAGCAGTCCCCCTATACAACGTACCCCTCGCCACTACGAGCAGTACTTC
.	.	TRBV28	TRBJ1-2	CASSLGGARVGYTF	TGTGCCAGCAGTTTAGGGGGGGCGCGAGTTGGCTACACCTTC
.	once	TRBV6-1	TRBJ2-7	CASTMAGIYEQYF	TGTGCCAGCACCATGGCAGGGATATACGAGCAGTACTTC
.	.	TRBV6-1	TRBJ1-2	CASSRKLQDGYTF	TGTGCCAGCAGCCGAAAACTTCAGGATGGCTACACCTTC
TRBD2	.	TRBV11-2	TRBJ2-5	CASTLLWGLAGSQETQYF	TGTGCCAGCACTCTCTTGTGGGGACTAGCGGGGTCCCAAGAGACCCAGTACTTC
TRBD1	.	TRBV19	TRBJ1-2	CASSIMGQGSNYGYTF	TGTGCCAGTAGTATCATGGGACAGGGATCTAACTATGGCTATACCTTC
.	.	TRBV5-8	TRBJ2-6	CASSLFHTGANVLTF	TGTGCCAGCAGCTTGTTTCATACTGGGGCCAACGTCCTGACTTTC
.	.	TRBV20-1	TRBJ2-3	CSAPRGDTQYF	TGCAGTGCTCCCCGGGGGGATACGCAGTATTTT
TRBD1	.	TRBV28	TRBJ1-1	CASSLRDRGLLQAFF	TGTGCCAGCAGTTTAAGGGACAGGGGACTACTCCAAGCTTTCTTT
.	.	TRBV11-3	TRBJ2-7	CASSRDGSYEQYF	TGTGCCAGCAGCCGAGACGGATCCTACGAGCAGTACTTC
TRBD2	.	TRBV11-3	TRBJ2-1	CASSPGGRAYNEQFF	TGTGCCAGCAGCCCGGGCGGGAGGGCCTACAATGAGCAGTTCTTC
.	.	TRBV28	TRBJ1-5	CASSLTVANQPQHF	TGTGCCAGCAGTTTGACGGTAGCCAATCAGCCCCAGCATTTT
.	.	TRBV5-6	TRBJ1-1	CASSLYGGHTEAFF	TGTGCCAGCAGCTTGTATGGAGGGCACACTGAAGCTTTCTTT
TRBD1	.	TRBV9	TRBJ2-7	CASSVGQGPSYEQYF	TGTGCCAGCAGCGTAGGACAGGGGCCATCCTACGAGCAGTACTTC
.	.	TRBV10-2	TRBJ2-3	CASSGDSSKITDTQYF	TGCGCCAGCAGTGGTGATAGCTCAAAAATCACAGATACGCAGTATTTT
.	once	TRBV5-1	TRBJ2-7	CASSLDSAYSYEQYF	TGCGCCAGCAGCTTGGACAGCGCGTACTCCTACGAGCAGTACTTC
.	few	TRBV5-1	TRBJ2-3	CASTGQPSTDTQYF	TGCGCCAGCACAGGACAGCCTAGCACAGATACGCAGTATTTT
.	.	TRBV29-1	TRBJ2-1	CSVVWNEQFF	TGCAGCGTTGTTTGGAATGAGCAGTTCTTC
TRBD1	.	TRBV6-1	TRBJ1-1	CASSEARQGGTEAFF	TGTGCCAGCAGTGAGGCTCGACAGGGGGGGACTGAAGCTTTCTTT
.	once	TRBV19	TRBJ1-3	CASSISEIRSSGNTIYF	TGTGCCAGTAGTATAAGTGAAATCCGGTCCTCTGGAAACACCATATATTTT
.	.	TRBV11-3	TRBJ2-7	CASSLVAGHYEQYF	TGTGCCAGCAGCTTAGTTGCGGGTCACTACGAGCAGTACTTC
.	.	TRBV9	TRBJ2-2	CASSVGRGLATGELFF	TGTGCCAGCAGCGTAGGCCGGGGGCTAGCCACCGGGGAGCTGTTTTTT
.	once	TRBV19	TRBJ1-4	CASRKGTGEFGEKLFF	TGTGCCAGTAGGAAGGGAACAGGAGAATTCGGGGAAAAACTGTTTTTT
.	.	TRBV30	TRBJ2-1	CAWSGVGTFGLSEQFF	TGTGCCTGGAGTGGAGTAGGTACTTTCGGCCTGAGTGAGCAGTTCTTC
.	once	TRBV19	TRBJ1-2	CASTLRWANYGYTF	TGTGCCAGTACCCTTCGTTGGGCTAACTATGGCTACACCTTC
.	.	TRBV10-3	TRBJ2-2	CAISAPSNTGELFF	TGTGCCATCTCGGCTCCGTCCAACACCGGGGAGCTGTTTTTT
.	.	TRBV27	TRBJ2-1	CASGRQGFTSEQFF	TGTGCCAGCGGACGGCAGGGGTTTACCAGTGAGCAGTTCTTC
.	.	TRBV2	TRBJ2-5	CASRGGETQYF	TGTGCCAGCAGAGGCGGGGAGACCCAGTACTTC
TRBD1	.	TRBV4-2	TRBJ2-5	CASSQDRSGGARETQYF	TGTGCCAGCAGCCAAGATCGGTCAGGGGGCGCCCGGGAGACCCAGTACTTC
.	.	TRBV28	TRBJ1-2	CASSQTRGYGYTF	TGTGCCAGCAGTCAGACCCGGGGGTATGGCTACACCTTC
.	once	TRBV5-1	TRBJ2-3	CASSLDSLRSNLPDTQYF	TGCGCCAGCAGCTTGGACAGTCTCCGATCCAACCTCCCAGATACGCAGTATTTT
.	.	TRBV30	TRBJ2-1	CAGRWAGYNEQFF	TGTGCCGGTAGGTGGGCGGGGTACAATGAGCAGTTCTTC
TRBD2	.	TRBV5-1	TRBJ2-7	CASSQFRTGGPREQYF	TGCGCCAGCAGCCAGTTTCGAACGGGAGGGCCCCGGGAGCAGTACTTC
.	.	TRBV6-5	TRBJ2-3	CASSYSRGADTQYF	TGTGCCAGCAGTTACTCACGGGGTGCAGATACGCAGTATTTT